This T cell receptor beta chain stems from a study of PD-L1 blockade in urothelial cancer. Concerning this clone: The antigen is unknown.

Produced via immunoSEQ multiplex PCR; TCRdb's table is partial and in-frame only. The table has roughly 100,000 clones, about 85% seen once. Broader study findings: Below-median pretreatment blood TCR clonality was a predictor of better survival. Tumor-associated clones in blood expanded more at 3 weeks in durable-benefit patients.

There were between 1 and 8 samples from each patient, taken pretreatment and on-treatment. The receptor was isolated from a man aged 45-60 years with urothelial cancer. This material consisted of PBMCs, taken around atezolizumab (anti-PD-L1) treatment.

The CDR3 is CASSEREGLAKNIQYF. The CDR3 nucleotides read TGCGCCAGCAGTGAGAGGGAGGGGTTAGCCAAAAACATTCAGTACTTC. V and J are TRBV10-1 and TRBJ2-4; 7 nucleotides match TRBD2. The CDR3 contains 16 residues. The junction had 4 bases not matched to a gene; V was cut back by 2 bases and J by 0 bases. From germline, CDR1 is WNHNN and CDR2 SYGVQD (reference sequence).